A selection of T cell receptor beta chains follows, all from one sample in a study of cytomegalovirus exposure and HLA in healthy donors. Profiling relied on immunoSEQ multiplex PCR, and the TCRdb table lists in-frame clones only, not all of them. The sample holds about 180,000 clones; roughly 88% are singletons and the top ten take 1.2%. The material sequenced was PBMCs. The source of these receptors is a girl between 2 and 10 years old in good health and CMV-seropositive. Each CDR3 is given with its conserved first and last residue. D genes are given only for firm matches. Clone size is shown for a subset of rows, as once, few, many or a class of expanded clone.

v_call: TRBV28
j_call: TRBJ1-2
d_call: .
clone_size: .
cdr3_aa: CASSSLGGLDYGYTF
cdr3_nt: TGTGCCAGCAGCTCCCTCGGGGGGCTAGACTATGGCTACACCTTC

v_call: TRBV15
j_call: TRBJ1-6
d_call: TRBD1
clone_size: .
cdr3_aa: CATLGQGASPLHF
cdr3_nt: TGTGCCACCCTGGGACAGGGGGCGTCACCCCTCCACTTT

v_call: TRBV7-9
j_call: TRBJ2-5
d_call: TRBD1
clone_size: .
cdr3_aa: CASSLVGQGAVRETQYF
cdr3_nt: TGTGCCAGCAGCTTAGTGGGACAGGGGGCCGTTCGGGAGACCCAGTACTTC

v_call: TRBV6-1
j_call: TRBJ2-1
d_call: TRBD1
clone_size: .
cdr3_aa: CASSTRQGHYNEQFF
cdr3_nt: TGTGCCAGCAGTACCCGACAGGGTCACTACAATGAGCAGTTCTTC

v_call: TRBV9
j_call: TRBJ2-3
d_call: TRBD1
clone_size: .
cdr3_aa: CASSKGASSTDTQYF
cdr3_nt: TGTGCCAGCAGCAAGGGGGCCTCTAGCACAGATACGCAGTATTTT

v_call: TRBV2
j_call: TRBJ2-3
d_call: TRBD2
clone_size: .
cdr3_aa: CASSPGLAGGTDTQYF
cdr3_nt: TGTGCCAGCAGTCCGGGACTAGCGGGGGGGACAGATACGCAGTATTTT

v_call: TRBV7-2
j_call: TRBJ1-2
d_call: TRBD1
clone_size: few
cdr3_aa: CASSSDRGPYGYTF
cdr3_nt: TGTGCCAGCAGCTCGGACAGGGGACCATATGGCTACACCTTC

v_call: TRBV4-1
j_call: TRBJ1-3
d_call: .
clone_size: .
cdr3_aa: CASSRLSVPGNTIYF
cdr3_nt: TGCGCCAGCAGCCGCTTGTCAGTGCCTGGAAACACCATATATTTT

v_call: TRBV25-1
j_call: TRBJ1-4
d_call: .
clone_size: .
cdr3_aa: CASSGSKGLANEKLFF
cdr3_nt: TGTGCCAGCAGTGGTAGTAAGGGGTTGGCTAATGAAAAACTGTTTTTT

v_call: TRBV5-6
j_call: TRBJ2-1
d_call: .
clone_size: .
cdr3_aa: CASSLSFTVTYNEQFF
cdr3_nt: TGTGCCAGCAGCTTATCGTTTACGGTGACCTACAATGAGCAGTTCTTC

v_call: TRBV14
j_call: TRBJ2-7
d_call: .
clone_size: .
cdr3_aa: CASSRTDGLLYEQYF
cdr3_nt: TGTGCCAGCAGCCGTACAGACGGCCTACTCTACGAGCAGTACTTC

v_call: TRBV5-8
j_call: TRBJ2-7
d_call: .
clone_size: .
cdr3_aa: CASSEVDGEQYF
cdr3_nt: TGTGCCAGCAGTGAGGTCGATGGCGAGCAGTACTTC

v_call: TRBV10-1
j_call: TRBJ2-7
d_call: TRBD1
clone_size: .
cdr3_aa: CASSNRGYEQYF
cdr3_nt: TGCGCCAGCTCGAACAGGGGCTACGAGCAGTACTTC

v_call: TRBV10-3
j_call: TRBJ1-4
d_call: .
clone_size: .
cdr3_aa: CAISDPGEKLFF
cdr3_nt: TGTGCCATCAGTGATCCCGGTGAAAAACTGTTTTTT

v_call: TRBV5-6
j_call: TRBJ1-3
d_call: .
clone_size: .
cdr3_aa: CASSHRGHSGNTIYF
cdr3_nt: TGTGCCAGCAGCCATAGGGGCCACTCTGGAAACACCATATATTTT

v_call: TRBV29-1
j_call: TRBJ2-7
d_call: .
clone_size: .
cdr3_aa: CSVEDSQAYEQYF
cdr3_nt: TGCAGCGTTGAAGACTCGCAGGCTTACGAGCAGTACTTC

v_call: TRBV23-1
j_call: TRBJ1-4
d_call: .
clone_size: .
cdr3_aa: CASSQYRSGAANEKLFF
cdr3_nt: TGCGCCAGCAGTCAATATCGATCAGGGGCGGCTAATGAAAAACTGTTTTTT

v_call: TRBV6-5
j_call: TRBJ2-1
d_call: .
clone_size: .
cdr3_aa: CASSPGTEQFF
cdr3_nt: TGTGCCAGCAGCCCCGGGACAGAGCAGTTCTTC

v_call: TRBV11-3
j_call: TRBJ1-5
d_call: TRBD1
clone_size: .
cdr3_aa: CASSSRDRNNQPQHF
cdr3_nt: TGTGCCAGCAGCTCCCGGGACAGGAACAATCAGCCCCAGCATTTT

v_call: TRBV7-6
j_call: TRBJ2-3
d_call: TRBD2
clone_size: .
cdr3_aa: CASSSFFKRERVDTQYF
cdr3_nt: TGTGCCAGCAGCTCATTCTTCAAGCGGGAGAGGGTAGATACGCAGTATTTT

v_call: TRBV9
j_call: TRBJ1-2
d_call: TRBD1
clone_size: .
cdr3_aa: CASSVGQGQRGGYTF
cdr3_nt: TGTGCCAGCAGCGTCGGACAGGGGCAAAGAGGTGGCTACACCTTC

v_call: TRBV30
j_call: TRBJ2-7
d_call: .
clone_size: .
cdr3_aa: CALRPGRGYEQYF
cdr3_nt: TGTGCCCTAAGGCCGGGCAGGGGCTACGAGCAGTACTTC